The rows below give T cell receptor beta chains drawn from one sample of a study of blood T cell repertoires in COVID-19. The method was immunoSEQ multiplex PCR; TCRdb's version includes in-frame clones alone and lacks a portion of them. The sample lists roughly 180,000 clones, around 80% occurring once. The sequenced sample was PBMCs or T cells enriched from blood (not recorded which). The receptor set was obtained from a woman aged 50 to 60 in a cohort exposed to, infected with or recovered from COVID-19 (not recorded which). Both conserved end residues are part of each CDR3. D genes are given only for firm matches. Clone size, where shown, is once, few, many, or a class for clones that have expanded.

clone size: -
D gene: -
V gene: TRBV18
J gene: TRBJ1-1
CDR3 DNA: TGTGCCAGCTCACCACCGTCATACATGAACACTGAAGCTTTCTTT
CDR3 protein: CASSPPSYMNTEAFF

clone size: few
D gene: -
V gene: TRBV7-9
J gene: TRBJ1-4
CDR3 DNA: TGTGCCAGCACCCGGGGGGGCTCTGATAATGAAAAACTGTTTTTT
CDR3 protein: CASTRGGSDNEKLFF

clone size: -
D gene: TRBD1
V gene: TRBV4-2
J gene: TRBJ2-3
CDR3 DNA: TGTGCCAGCAGTCCATATCAGGGGGCCGCAGATACGCAGTATTTT
CDR3 protein: CASSPYQGAADTQYF

clone size: -
D gene: -
V gene: TRBV19
J gene: TRBJ1-5
CDR3 DNA: TGTGCCAGTAGTGACACAGGGAATCAGCCCCAGCATTTT
CDR3 protein: CASSDTGNQPQHF

clone size: -
D gene: TRBD1
V gene: TRBV19
J gene: TRBJ1-2
CDR3 DNA: TGTGCCAGTAGTATGAGGCGAGCGGGACAGGGAGACGGCTACACCTTC
CDR3 protein: CASSMRRAGQGDGYTF

clone size: -
D gene: TRBD1
V gene: TRBV2
J gene: TRBJ2-1
CDR3 DNA: TGTGCCAGCACCCGAAGGTGGGACAGGGGCGGGAATGAGCAGTTCTTC
CDR3 protein: CASTRRWDRGGNEQFF

clone size: -
D gene: -
V gene: TRBV13
J gene: TRBJ2-7
CDR3 DNA: TGTGCCAGCAGCTCCTCGGCAGCGTACCACGAGCAGTACTTC
CDR3 protein: CASSSSAAYHEQYF

clone size: -
D gene: TRBD1
V gene: TRBV7-2
J gene: TRBJ1-6
CDR3 DNA: TGTGCCAGCAGCTCAGGACAGGGCATTTCACCCCTCCACTTT
CDR3 protein: CASSSGQGISPLHF

clone size: few
D gene: TRBD1
V gene: TRBV28
J gene: TRBJ2-7
CDR3 DNA: TGTGCCAGCACCCACCAGGGGGTCGCCTACGAGCAGTACTTC
CDR3 protein: CASTHQGVAYEQYF

clone size: -
D gene: TRBD1
V gene: TRBV3-1/TRBV3-2
J gene: TRBJ1-1
CDR3 DNA: TGTGCCAGCAGCCAATGGACAGGGGGCAGGTCTGAAGCTTTCTTT
CDR3 protein: CASSQWTGGRSEAFF

clone size: -
D gene: -
V gene: TRBV5-4
J gene: TRBJ2-5
CDR3 DNA: TGTGCCAGCACCCAAGATAGATTCGGGACCCAGTACTTC
CDR3 protein: CASTQDRFGTQYF

clone size: -
D gene: -
V gene: TRBV18
J gene: TRBJ2-7
CDR3 DNA: TGTGCCAGCTCACCGAGAAGGAGCTCCTACGAGCAGTACTTC
CDR3 protein: CASSPRRSSYEQYF

clone size: -
D gene: TRBD2
V gene: TRBV10-3
J gene: TRBJ2-7
CDR3 DNA: TGTGCCATCAGTGAGTCGGGGACCGGGACTAGCGCCTCCTACGAGCAGTACTTC
CDR3 protein: CAISESGTGTSASYEQYF

clone size: -
D gene: -
V gene: TRBV30
J gene: TRBJ2-1
CDR3 DNA: TGTGCCTGGAGTGTTGGAGGGAGTGAGCAGTTCTTC
CDR3 protein: CAWSVGGSEQFF

clone size: -
D gene: TRBD2
V gene: TRBV16
J gene: TRBJ2-7
CDR3 DNA: TGTGCCAGCAGCCTACGGGGGGGGGACGAGCAGTACTTC
CDR3 protein: CASSLRGGDEQYF

clone size: -
D gene: -
V gene: TRBV28
J gene: TRBJ1-2
CDR3 DNA: TGTGCCAGCAGTTTTAACAGGCAAACTAACTATGGCTACACCTTC
CDR3 protein: CASSFNRQTNYGYTF

clone size: -
D gene: TRBD2
V gene: TRBV7-3
J gene: TRBJ2-1
CDR3 DNA: TGTGCCAGCAGCCCGCGGGCGGGGGGGATGGATGAGCAGTTCTTC
CDR3 protein: CASSPRAGGMDEQFF

clone size: -
D gene: -
V gene: TRBV5-1
J gene: TRBJ2-7
CDR3 DNA: TGCGCCAGCAGTCCAGAGGGAGCCTACGAGCAGTACTTC
CDR3 protein: CASSPEGAYEQYF

clone size: -
D gene: -
V gene: TRBV9
J gene: TRBJ1-1
CDR3 DNA: TGTGCCAGCAGCGCCCACAGCATGAACACTGAAGCTTTCTTT
CDR3 protein: CASSAHSMNTEAFF

clone size: -
D gene: -
V gene: TRBV3-1/TRBV3-2
J gene: TRBJ1-5
CDR3 DNA: TGTGCCAGCAGCCAAGGGACATCGTATAGCAATCAGCCCCAGCATTTT
CDR3 protein: CASSQGTSYSNQPQHF

clone size: -
D gene: TRBD2
V gene: TRBV28
J gene: TRBJ2-3
CDR3 DNA: TGTGCCAGCAGTTCGCCGGCGGGAGGTACAGATACGCAGTATTTT
CDR3 protein: CASSSPAGGTDTQYF

clone size: -
D gene: -
V gene: TRBV6-2/TRBV6-3
J gene: TRBJ2-1
CDR3 DNA: TGTGCCAGCAGTTATTCCGACAGTCGCAATGAGCAGTTCTTC
CDR3 protein: CASSYSDSRNEQFF

clone size: once
D gene: -
V gene: TRBV5-1
J gene: TRBJ2-1
CDR3 DNA: TGCGCCAGCAGCTCAAACTACAATGAGCAGTTCTTC
CDR3 protein: CASSSNYNEQFF

clone size: few
D gene: -
V gene: TRBV19
J gene: TRBJ2-2
CDR3 DNA: TGTGCCAGTAGCTACTTGGACAGGGAGCTGTTTTTT
CDR3 protein: CASSYLDRELFF

clone size: few
D gene: TRBD1
V gene: TRBV7-3
J gene: TRBJ1-1
CDR3 DNA: TGTGCCAGCAGCGGGACAGGGCCAAACACTGAAGCTTTCTTT
CDR3 protein: CASSGTGPNTEAFF

clone size: -
D gene: -
V gene: TRBV18
J gene: TRBJ2-5
CDR3 DNA: TGTGCCAGCGCGAAAGGAGGCCAAGAGACCCAGTACTTC
CDR3 protein: CASAKGGQETQYF

clone size: -
D gene: TRBD1
V gene: TRBV27
J gene: TRBJ1-1
CDR3 DNA: TGTGCCAGCAGTCCCTCGGGACAGGCTAACACTGAAGCTTTCTTT
CDR3 protein: CASSPSGQANTEAFF

clone size: -
D gene: -
V gene: TRBV19
J gene: TRBJ2-2
CDR3 DNA: TGTGCCAGCTCGCTAGGGGGTGTCGACACCGGGGAGCTGTTTTTT
CDR3 protein: CASSLGGVDTGELFF